These 30 T cell receptor beta chains were all obtained from the same sample, sequenced in a study of cytomegalovirus exposure and HLA in healthy donors. Amplification used 60 Vbeta primers and 13 Jbeta primers. TCRdb keeps only in-frame clones here, not all; method: immunoSEQ multiplex PCR. The sample shows about 120,000 clones, 60% to 80% of them seen only once. Sequenced material: PBMCs. The receptors here all came from a man over 45 in good health and CMV-seropositive.

The V gene is TRBV9, the J gene TRBJ1-2; possibly TRBD1 for D (5 bases). CDR3 length: 13 residues. CDR1 is SGDLS and CDR2 is YYNGEE in the germline V gene. V was cut by 7 bases and J by 6 bases, with 16 bases left in between. The CDR3 spells CASAAGGVDGYTF. The DNA for the CDR3 is TGTGCCAGCGCAGCGGGGGGGGTGGATGGCTACACCTTC.

This clone was seen more than once but under ten times. The rearrangement links TRBV2 to TRBJ2-3, with D perhaps TRBD2 (7 bases). Trimming removed 2 bases from V and 3 bases from J, with 12 bases in between. Per germline, CDR1 SNHLY and CDR2 FYNNEI. The CDR3 covers 15 residues. Here the CDR3 reads CASSERGARTDTQYF. CDR3 nucleotides: TGTGCCAGCAGTGAACGGGGGGCAAGAACAGATACGCAGTATTTT. Drawing the rest from reference TRBV2 and TRBJ2-3, the complete variable domain is EPEVTQTPSHQVTQMGQEVILRCVPISNHLYFYWYRQILGQKVEFLVSFYNNEISEKSEIFDDQFSVERPDGSNFTLKIRSTKLEDSAMYFCASSERGARTDTQYFGPGTRLTVL.

The chain combines TRBV5-1 with TRBJ2-5; TRBD1 aligns across 8 bases. From germline, CDR1 is SGHRS and CDR2 YFSETQ. V gave up 0 bases and J gave up 3 bases; unmatched junction bases: 7. The CDR3 runs 16 residues. The CDR3 sequence: CASSLGSSTGEETQYF. In DNA, the CDR3 is TGCGCCAGCAGCTTGGGATCTTCGACAGGGGAAGAGACCCAGTACTTC.

The chain employs TRBV5-4 and TRBJ2-7; 8 positions match TRBD1. V lost 2 bases to trimming and J lost 3 bases; unmatched junction nucleotides: 7. The CDR3 runs 15 residues. Per the germline V gene, CDR1 is SGHNT and CDR2 is YYREEE (reference sequence). In DNA, the CDR3 is TGTGCCAGCAGCTTCAGTGACAGGGGTGGCTACGAGCAGTACTTC. Translation gives CASSFSDRGGYEQYF.

CDR3 sequence (DNA): TGTGCCAGCAGCTTCACAGGGGGGTCCACAGATACGCAGTATTTT. It encodes CASSFTGGSTDTQYF. The gene calls are TRBV7-2 and TRBJ2-3, with TRBD1 identical over 8 bases. V was pared by 3 bases and J by 2 bases, with 4 bases of the junction left unmatched. This CDR3 is built from 15 residues. The V gene's germline CDR1 is SGHTA and CDR2 FQGNSA.

J is TRBJ1-2 and V is TRBV9; D is possibly TRBD1 (6 bases). The length of the CDR3 is 13 residues. Germline CDR1 and CDR2: SGDLS and YYNGEE. V lost 2 bases and J lost 6, with 11 bases in between. As DNA, the CDR3 is TGTGCCAGCAGCGTCTACTACAGGGATGGCTACACCTTC. Protein: CASSVYYRDGYTF.

The rearrangement uses TRBV2 and TRBJ1-5; the match to TRBD1 covers 12 bases. The CDR3 extends over 15 amino acids. The J segment lost 7 bases and the V segment lost 6 bases, leaving 7 bases of the junction unmatched. CDR1 is SNHLY and CDR2 is FYNNEI in the germline V gene. The CDR3 protein is CASSVGTGGWQPQHF. CDR3 DNA sequence: TGTGCCAGCAGCGTCGGGACAGGGGGCTGGCAGCCCCAGCATTTT.

In its sample, this clone was seen a few times. The chain combines TRBV7-2 with TRBJ2-5, with 8 bases that match TRBD2. V was clipped by 5 bases and J by 5 bases; unmatched bases: 4. Germline assignment: CDR1 SGHTA and CDR2 FQGNSA. The CDR3 totals 13 residues. The CDR3 DNA reads as TGTGCCAGCAGCCGGGGACTAGGGGAGACCCAGTACTTC. It translates to CASSRGLGETQYF.

There are a few counts of this clone. J is TRBJ2-5 and V is TRBV7-9; 9 bases agree with TRBD2. The CDR3 is 17 residues long. Germline assignment: CDR1 SEHNR and CDR2 FQNEAQ (reference sequence). The ends lost 5 bases at V and 7 bases at J; junction bases unmatched: 17. CDR3 bases: TGTGCCAGCAGCCCACACCCGAGGACTAGCGTTGAAGGGACCCAGTACTTC. Translated, it gives CASSPHPRTSVEGTQYF.

V and J are TRBV4-1 and TRBJ2-7, with TRBD2 matching 11 bases. The CDR3 contains 19 residues. In germline, CDR1 is MGHRA, CDR2 YSYEKL. The ends lost 1 base at V and 1 base at J; junction bases unmatched: 12. The CDR3 DNA follows: TGCGCCAGCAGCCAAGGGGGACTAGCGGCGTTAATTGGGTCCTACGAGCAGTACTTC. Translation: CASSQGGLAALIGSYEQYF.

The chain joins TRBV10-3 to TRBJ2-7; tentative D call: TRBD1 (6 bases). CDR1 and CDR2 (germline): ENHRY, SYGVKD. V gave up 4 bases and J gave up 3 bases, with 13 bases separating them. This CDR3 has 14 amino acids. CDR3 DNA sequence: TGTGCCATCAGTGGGGCACCGACAGGCTACGAGCAGTACTTC. Encoded protein: CAISGAPTGYEQYF.

The J gene is TRBJ2-1, the V gene TRBV27, with TRBD2 matching 13 bases. The CDR3 runs 18 residues. V dropped 5 bases and J dropped 1; count of bases not matched to a gene: 8. Germline loops: CDR1 MNHEY, CDR2 SMNVEV (reference sequence). The CDR3 here is CASSLLLAGGPSYNEQFF. The DNA for the CDR3 is TGTGCCAGCAGTCTCCTACTAGCGGGGGGGCCATCCTACAATGAGCAGTTCTTC.

The V call is TRBV9, the J call TRBJ2-3, with 10 positions matching TRBD2. The CDR3 is 16 amino acids. CDR1 SGDLS and CDR2 YYNGEE come from the germline V gene. Germline trimming cut 0 bases from V and 4 bases from J; bases unmatched to any gene: 5. The CDR3 nucleotides are TGTGCCAGCAGCGTAGCTAGCGGGGGAATGGCAGATACGCAGTATTTT. This gives the protein CASSVASGGMADTQYF.

The rearrangement uses TRBV10-2 and TRBJ1-1, with TRBD1 matching 7 bases. This CDR3 has 12 amino acids. The junction had 4 bases not matched to a gene; V was cut back by 8 bases and J by 4 bases. Per the germline V gene, CDR1 is WSHSY and CDR2 is SAAADI. The CDR3 DNA follows: TGCGCCAGCGCATCAGGGGGCACTGAAGCTTTCTTT. This gives the protein CASASGGTEAFF.

The genes are TRBV5-1 and TRBJ2-7, with D tentatively TRBD2 (5 bases). CDR3 size: 14 residues. Germline lookup yields CDR1 SGHRS and CDR2 YFSETQ. Trimming took 0 bases from V and 3 from J, leaving 10 bases between them. The CDR3 protein is CASSLVEGGYEQYF. CDR3 coding DNA: TGCGCCAGCAGCTTGGTTGAGGGTGGCTACGAGCAGTACTTC.

The rearrangement uses TRBV28 and TRBJ2-7; 8 bases map to TRBD2. Trimming at V came to 3 bases and at J to 6 bases, leaving 4 bases not matched to a gene. Germline CDR1 MDHEN, CDR2 SYDVKM. The CDR3 contains 13 residues. The CDR3 region is CASSLGGGREQYF. Here the CDR3 DNA reads TGTGCCAGCAGTTTGGGCGGGGGGCGCGAGCAGTACTTC. The whole variable domain, remainder taken from reference TRBV28 and TRBJ2-7, is DVKVTQSSRYLVKRTGEKVFLECVQDMDHENMFWYRQDPGLGLRLIYFSYDVKMKEKGDIPEGYSVSREKKERFSLILESASTNQTSMYLCASSLGGGREQYFGPGTRLTVT.

This rearrangement joins TRBV21-1 to TRBJ1-5; the table's TRBD1 call for D was not verified on the DNA. TRBV21-1 constitutes a pseudogene. There are 16 residues in the CDR3. The CDR3 is CASSKVQALSNQPQHF. The CDR3 DNA reads as TGTGCCAGCAGCAAAGTGCAGGCCCTTAGCAATCAGCCCCAGCATTTT.

For this clone: This sample also contains other DNA sequences that code for the same CDR3. The chain couples TRBV7-9 to TRBJ1-1; 7 bases fit TRBD1. Trimming removed 5 bases from V and 5 bases from J; junction bases left unmatched: 8. CDR1 is SEHNR, CDR2 FQNEAQ, per germline (reference sequence). This CDR3 contains 14 residues. In nucleotides, the CDR3 is TGTGCCAGCAGCCTGGGCGAGGGGGCGACTGAAGCTTTCTTT. It yields the protein CASSLGEGATEAFF.

The genes are TRBV7-9 and TRBJ2-1; 7 positions agree with TRBD2. The germline V gene has CDR1 SEHNR and CDR2 FQNEAQ (reference sequence). V lost 6 bases and J lost 7; bases outside the gene matches: 6. The CDR3 length is 13 residues. CDR3 region: CASREAGRNEQFF. In DNA form, the CDR3 reads TGTGCCAGCAGAGAAGCGGGAAGAAATGAGCAGTTCTTC.

CDR3 region: CASSPDRMSTQYF. CDR3 sequence (DNA): TGTGCCAGCAGCCCCGACAGGATGTCGACCCAGTACTTC. The chain combines TRBV5-5 with TRBJ2-5; possible D gene TRBD1, 6 bases. This CDR3 spans 13 amino acids. Trimming pared 4 bases from V and 7 bases from J, leaving 14 bases between. Germline V lookup: CDR1 SGHKS, CDR2 YYEKEE (reference sequence).

The V and J genes are TRBV5-1 and TRBJ1-2; TRBD1 matches 7 bases. The V and J ends lost 0 bases and 3 bases, in that order; junction bases with no gene match: 5. The CDR3 has 15 residues. Germline CDR1 and CDR2: SGHRS and YFSETQ. The CDR3 reads CASSLVRGADYGYTF. The CDR3 DNA reads TGCGCCAGCAGCTTGGTCAGGGGGGCAGACTATGGCTACACCTTC.

There are a few counts of this clone. V and J are TRBV25-1 and TRBJ2-1; maybe TRBD2 (5 bases). The CDR3 sequence is 15 residues long. Trimming cost V 4 bases and J 0 bases, with 10 bases left between them. The germline gives CDR1 MGHDK, CDR2 SYGVNS. The CDR3 nucleotides read TGTGCCAGCAGTGCCAGGAGGAGCTCCTACAATGAGCAGTTCTTC. It encodes CASSARRSSYNEQFF. Filled out from reference TRBV25-1 and TRBJ2-1, the complete variable domain reads EADIYQTPRYLVIGTGKKITLECSQTMGHDKMYWYQQDPGMELHLIHYSYGVNSTEKGDLSSESTVSRIRTEHFPLTLESARPSHTSQYLCASSARRSSYNEQFFGPGTRLTVL.

The chain joins TRBV2 to TRBJ1-1; D perhaps matches TRBD1 (5 bases). Trimming pared 3 bases from V and 1 base from J, leaving 12 bases between. Germline CDR1 reads SNHLY; CDR2 reads FYNNEI. This CDR3 region has 15 residues. Written as DNA, the CDR3 is TGTGCCAGCAGTGAGGACCGGGGGGGGAACACTGAAGCTTTCTTT. Amino acids: CASSEDRGGNTEAFF. Variable domain in full (rest from reference TRBV2 and TRBJ1-1): EPEVTQTPSHQVTQMGQEVILRCVPISNHLYFYWYRQILGQKVEFLVSFYNNEISEKSEIFDDQFSVERPDGSNFTLKIRSTKLEDSAMYFCASSEDRGGNTEAFFGQGTRLTVV.

The sample holds a few counts of this clone. The V and J genes are TRBV1 and TRBJ1-2; the DNA was not compared with TRBD1, the D call given in the table. TRBV1 is reported as a pseudogene. CDR3 length: 15 residues. CDR3 protein: CTSSQEDRANYGYTF. In nucleotides, the CDR3 is TGCACCAGCAGCCAAGAAGACAGGGCTAACTATGGCTACACCTTC.

The rearrangement uses TRBV5-1 and TRBJ1-3; D is perhaps TRBD1 (5 bases). V was pared by 1 base and J by 0 bases, with 8 bases between. This CDR3 is built from 15 residues. The germline V gene encodes CDR1 SGHRS and CDR2 YFSETQ. CDR3 region: CASSLTQGSGNTIYF. Written as DNA, the CDR3 is TGCGCCAGCAGCTTGACCCAGGGCTCTGGAAACACCATATATTTT.

The rearrangement links TRBV7-2 to TRBJ2-5; a weak D match, TRBD1 (6 bases). V was clipped by 5 bases and J by 4 bases, with 26 bases between them. Germline values: CDR1 SGHTA, CDR2 FQGNSA. The CDR3 extends over 18 amino acids. The CDR3 protein is CASSAFFSSLGRGETQYF. CDR3 coding DNA: TGTGCCAGCAGCGCCTTCTTTTCTAGTCTTGGCAGGGGAGAGACCCAGTACTTC.

J is TRBJ2-2 and V is TRBV28; 11 positions agree with TRBD2. J lost 8 bases, V lost 6 bases, and 8 bases had no gene match. CDR1 and CDR2 (germline): MDHEN, SYDVKM. The CDR3 is 15 residues long. The CDR3: CASRQGLAGSGELFF. CDR3 DNA sequence: TGTGCCAGCAGACAAGGACTAGCGGGTTCAGGGGAGCTGTTTTTT.

The genes are TRBV28 and TRBJ2-7, with 9 bases lining up with TRBD1. Losses at the gene ends were 4 bases for V and 1 base for J; bases not matched to a gene: 8. Looked up from germline, CDR1 is MDHEN and CDR2 is SYDVKM. The CDR3 is made up of 16 amino acids. The CDR3 is CASSSTSGTGSYEQYF. For the CDR3, the DNA is TGTGCCAGCAGTTCAACGTCCGGGACAGGGTCCTACGAGCAGTACTTC.

The V and J genes are TRBV7-2 and TRBJ2-6, with TRBD1 as a possible D gene (5 bases). V gave up 3 bases and J gave up 2 bases, with 8 bases separating them. From germline, CDR1 is SGHTA and CDR2 FQGNSA. CDR3 length equals 15 residues. CDR3 in amino acids: CASSFVTAGANVLTF. The CDR3 coding sequence is TGTGCCAGCAGCTTTGTGACAGCTGGGGCCAACGTCCTGACTTTC.

The chain links TRBV21-1 to TRBJ2-7; the table gives TRBD1 as D, unverified against the DNA. TRBV21-1 constitutes a pseudogene. The CDR3 loop spans 18 amino acids. CDR3 protein: CASSPRPSTGCRSYEQYF. CDR3 nucleotide sequence: TGTGCCAGCAGCCCCCGCCCTTCGACAGGGTGTCGGTCCTACGAGCAGTACTTC.